A single T cell receptor beta chain is shown here with its context. Its antigen is undetermined. Libraries were prepared by immunoSEQ multiplex PCR; TCRdb keeps only in-frame clonotypes and omits some of them. The sample records 55,000 to 70,000 clones, around 90% being singletons. Trimming cost V 3 bases and J 5 bases, with 19 bases left between them. Germline V gene sequence: CDR1 ENHRY, CDR2 SYGVKD. The CDR3 is 16 amino acids. The data were taken from a study of OX40 agonist ivuxolimab in advanced cancers. Overall study findings and caveats: At 0.1 to 3.0 mg/kg and by week 6, CD4+ and CD8+ T cells in the blood had expanded clonally.

The source is an adult with an advanced solid tumor such as melanoma, head and neck, liver or kidney cancer. This sample comprised CD4+ or CD8+ T cells sorted from blood, obtained in a trial of the OX40 agonist ivuxolimab. The rearrangement links TRBV10-3 to TRBJ2-5, with D possibly TRBD1 on 7 matching bases. DNA for the CDR3: TGTGCCATCAGTGAAGTCTGGCAGGGGGGCCCGGAGACCCAGTACTTC. It encodes CAISEVWQGGPETQYF.